These 25 T cell receptor beta chains came from one sample sequenced in a study of shared clonotypes between healthy human individuals. Method: immunoSEQ multiplex PCR; TCRdb's copy keeps in-frame clones and lacks some. The sample has around 2,000,000 clones; 93% are singletons. Naive CD8 cells comprised CD45RO-negative, CCR7-positively selected cells, excluding terminally differentiated effector memory CD45RA+ cells. Specimen: naive CD8+ T cells from PBMCs. These receptors were collected from a man between 18 and 29 years old in good health. Some clones in this sample may be carry-over from other donors' samples.

J is TRBJ1-1 and V is TRBV7-2, with TRBD1 matching over 9 bases. V lost 3 bases, J lost 1 base, and 3 bases stayed unmatched. Germline V gives CDR1 SGHTA, CDR2 FQGNSA. The CDR3 loop spans 15 amino acids. Here the CDR3 reads CASSLRDRANTEAFF. CDR3 bases: TGTGCCAGCAGCTTGAGGGACAGGGCGAACACTGAAGCTTTCTTT.

The chain has TRBV9 and TRBJ2-5; weak D call: TRBD1 (6 bases). V lost 3 bases, J lost 4 bases, and 13 bases lay in between. The CDR3 consists of 14 residues. CDR1 SGDLS and CDR2 YYNGEE come from the germline V gene. The CDR3 coding sequence is TGTGCCAGCAGCGCCGCCACAGGGACAGAGACCCAGTACTTC. Encoded protein: CASSAATGTETQYF.

This clone has just a few counts. Other nucleotide sequences from this sample produce the same CDR3. The chain carries TRBV7-9 and TRBJ1-4; D is unresolved. This CDR3 comprises 13 residues. Deletions cut 0 bases from V and 6 bases from J, with 5 bases between. Germline V gene lookup returns CDR1 SEHNR and CDR2 FQNEAQ (reference sequence). The CDR3 DNA is TGTGCCAGCAGCTTAGCGGGCTATGAAAAACTGTTTTTT. It yields the protein CASSLAGYEKLFF.

The chain is built from TRBV9 and TRBJ2-5; D is possibly TRBD1 or TRBD2 (5 bases each). Per germline, CDR1 SGDLS and CDR2 YYNGEE. This CDR3 region has 15 residues. Trimming cost V 4 bases and J 5 bases, with 18 bases left between them. The chain's CDR3 is CASSPRGNPRETQYF. DNA for the CDR3: TGTGCCAGCAGCCCCCGGGGCAATCCGAGGGAGACCCAGTACTTC.

This chain joins TRBV10-1 and TRBJ2-2; possibly TRBD1 for D (6 bases). This CDR3 region has 14 residues. CDR1 is WNHNN and CDR2 is SYGVQD in the germline V gene (reference sequence). V lost 3 bases and J lost 9, with 14 bases in between. The CDR3 protein is CASSESTGTWELFF. The CDR3 coding sequence is TGCGCCAGCAGTGAATCTACAGGGACCTGGGAGCTGTTTTTT.

This clone has a handful of counts. The chain couples TRBV30 to TRBJ1-1, with 7 positions matching TRBD1. Germline CDR1 and CDR2: GTSNPN and SVGIG (reference sequence). The junction had 4 bases not matched to a gene; V was cut back by 4 bases and J by 8 bases. This CDR3 contains 11 residues. CDR3 sequence: CAWTRQGEAFF. The CDR3 coding sequence is TGTGCCTGGACCCGACAGGGAGAAGCTTTCTTT.

This chain connects TRBV28 to TRBJ2-3, with D hard to call. The CDR3 totals 12 residues. CDR1 is MDHEN and CDR2 is SYDVKM in the germline V gene. V lost 8 bases, J lost 2 bases, and 8 bases lay in between. CDR3 DNA: TGTGCCAGCGCAGGCATCACAGATACGCAGTATTTT. It codes for CASAGITDTQYF. Full variable domain (remainder filled in from reference TRBV28 and TRBJ2-3): DVKVTQSSRYLVKRTGEKVFLECVQDMDHENMFWYRQDPGLGLRLIYFSYDVKMKEKGDIPEGYSVSREKKERFSLILESASTNQTSMYLCASAGITDTQYFGPGTRLTVL.

The genes are TRBV19 and TRBJ1-1; perhaps TRBD1 as D (5 bases). Trimming stripped 2 bases from V and 5 bases from J, with 15 bases between. The CDR3 runs to 15 residues. Germline CDR1 LNHDA, CDR2 SQIVND (reference sequence). The CDR3 bases are TGTGCCAGTAGTATAAATCCCTCAGGGACGACTGAAGCTTTCTTT. Protein sequence: CASSINPSGTTEAFF.

V and J are TRBV7-8 and TRBJ1-1; possibly TRBD1 for D (6 bases). The CDR3 runs to 16 residues. Germline V CDR1 and CDR2: SGHVS, FQNEAQ. V lost 4 bases and J 1 base, leaving 16 bases between the germline ends. The CDR3 loop is CASSYRGQSKNTEAFF. The CDR3 DNA sequence: TGTGCCAGCAGCTACCGAGGACAGTCGAAGAACACTGAAGCTTTCTTT.

CDR3 sequence: CATSRGGLTTGELFF. The CDR3 bases are TGTGCCACCAGCAGAGGGGGGCTGACCACCGGGGAGCTGTTTTTT. The chain employs TRBV15 and TRBJ2-2; D is possibly TRBD1 (6 bases). The CDR3 runs to 15 residues. V lost 1 base and J lost 4, with 10 bases in between. Germline values: CDR1 LNHNV, CDR2 YYDKDF (reference sequence). The full variable domain, in which reference TRBV15 and TRBJ2-2 provide the parts outside the CDR3, is DAMVIQNPRYQVTQFGKPVTLSCSQTLNHNVMYWYQQKSSQAPKLLFHYYDKDFNNEADTPDNFQSRRPNTSFCFLDIRSPGLGDTAMYLCATSRGGLTTGELFFGEGSRLTVL.

The chain combines TRBV5-5 with TRBJ1-5; D is ambiguous. The CDR3 is 13 residues long. Germline assignment: CDR1 SGHKS and CDR2 YYEKEE (reference sequence). V lost 4 bases, J lost 4 bases, and 9 bases lay in between. CDR3 in amino acids: CASSHATNQPQHF. The CDR3 DNA reads TGTGCCAGCAGCCATGCCACAAATCAGCCCCAGCATTTT.

About this clone: This same CDR3 is encoded by further DNA sequences in the sample. The J gene is TRBJ2-7, the V gene TRBV9, with 7 nucleotides matching TRBD2. The trim removed 0 bases at V and 4 bases at J, leaving 7 bases unmatched. This CDR3 contains 15 residues. Germline-derived CDR1 and CDR2 are SGDLS and YYNGEE. CDR3 sequence (DNA): TGTGCCAGCAGCGTAGGACTAGCCGGTGGTTACGAGCAGTACTTC. Residues: CASSVGLAGGYEQYF.

The chain is built from TRBV11-3 and TRBJ1-2; D unresolved. CDR1 and CDR2 (germline): SGHNT, YENEEA. The CDR3 runs to 15 residues. V lost 4 bases, J lost 3 bases, and 15 bases lay in between. The CDR3 DNA reads as TGTGCCAGCAGCTCGTCCCGAAAGGGCCACTATGGCTACACCTTC. Translating gives CASSSSRKGHYGYTF.

This chain connects TRBV4-1 to TRBJ1-1; no definite D call. The CDR3 totals 16 residues. Germline CDR1 reads MGHRA; CDR2 reads YSYEKL. Trimming left V 3 bases short and J 0 bases short, with 14 bases between. The CDR3 is CASSHNTGYMNTEAFF. The CDR3 DNA follows: TGCGCCAGCAGCCACAACACGGGATACATGAACACTGAAGCTTTCTTT.

V and J are TRBV18 and TRBJ2-7, with D possibly being TRBD1 or TRBD2 (5 bases each). The CDR3 runs 15 residues. The V gene lost 6 bases and the J gene lost 5 bases, with 20 bases spanning the gap. The germline V gene encodes CDR1 KGHSH and CDR2 LQKENI. The CDR3 loop is CASSRTFFRENEQYF. The CDR3 DNA sequence: TGTGCCAGCTCGCGCACGTTCTTCAGGGAGAACGAGCAGTACTTC.

V usage is TRBV28 and J usage is TRBJ2-3; D gene ambiguous. The V end was cut by 5 bases, the J end by 1 base, with 16 bases between. This CDR3 is 16 amino acids long. Germline loops: CDR1 MDHEN, CDR2 SYDVKM. This chain's CDR3 is CASSVRALLGTDTQYF. CDR3 nucleotides: TGTGCCAGCAGTGTTAGAGCCCTTCTGGGCACAGATACGCAGTATTTT.

Regarding this clone: Sequence at one end of the junction differs from germline and may be a read error. The chain combines TRBV7-9 with TRBJ2-5; TRBD1 or TRBD2 may be the D gene (7 bases each). The CDR3 runs to 10 residues. Looked up from germline, CDR1 is SEHNR and CDR2 is FQNEAQ (reference sequence). The CDR3 nucleotides read TGTGCCAGCAGCCCAGGGGGGAGGGACTTC. Its translation is CASSPGGRDF.

V usage is TRBV29-1 and J usage is TRBJ2-7, with 8 bases fitting TRBD2. Germline V lookup: CDR1 SQVTM, CDR2 ANQGSEA. The CDR3 spans 11 residues. The junction had 3 bases not matched to a gene; V was cut back by 6 bases and J by 5 bases. The CDR3: CSVFSGNEQYF. The DNA for the CDR3 is TGCAGCGTGTTTAGCGGGAACGAGCAGTACTTC.

The gene calls are TRBV27 and TRBJ2-7, with D perhaps TRBD1 (6 bases). V lost 4 bases, J lost 2 bases, and 18 bases lay in between. CDR1 MNHEY and CDR2 SMNVEV come from the germline V gene (reference sequence). The CDR3 loop spans 16 amino acids. In nucleotides, the CDR3 is TGTGCCAGCAGTTCAAGCATAGGACAGATTACCTACGAGCAGTACTTC. Residues: CASSSSIGQITYEQYF.

The chain uses TRBV19 and TRBJ2-5; D remains unclear. The CDR3 is 14 residues long. Germline assignment: CDR1 LNHDA and CDR2 SQIVND (reference sequence). Trimming cost V 5 bases and J 1 base, with 11 bases left between them. The CDR3 here is CASSSWALQETQYF. The DNA for the CDR3 is TGTGCCAGTAGTTCCTGGGCCCTCCAAGAGACCCAGTACTTC.

The V call is TRBV6-5, the J call TRBJ2-1, with no clear D. Trimming stripped 0 bases from V and 4 bases from J, with 10 bases between. Germline V lookup: CDR1 MNHEY, CDR2 SVGAGI. The length of the CDR3 is 15 residues. CDR3 coding DNA: TGTGCCAGCAGTTACTCGGTTGCGGATTACAATGAGCAGTTCTTC. Residues: CASSYSVADYNEQFF.

The chain employs TRBV10-2 and TRBJ2-5; D perhaps matches TRBD2 (6 bases). The CDR3 totals 16 residues. Trimming left V 4 bases short and J 1 base short, with 16 bases between. Germline V gene lookup returns CDR1 WSHSY and CDR2 SAAADI. CDR3 sequence (DNA): TGCGCCAGCAGTGGGTCTGGTATAGCGGCCCAAGAGACCCAGTACTTC. This encodes CASSGSGIAAQETQYF.

The rearrangement uses TRBV5-5 and TRBJ2-2; a weak D match, TRBD1 (5 bases). Germline V gene sequence: CDR1 SGHKS, CDR2 YYEKEE (reference sequence). This CDR3 region has 16 residues. V lost 6 bases, J lost 0 bases, and 15 bases lay in between. This CDR3 is CASNPWGVPNTGELFF. CDR3 in DNA: TGTGCCAGCAATCCGTGGGGCGTCCCGAACACCGGGGAGCTGTTTTTT.

The chain joins TRBV19 to TRBJ2-2; D call uncertain. CDR1 and CDR2 from the germline V gene are LNHDA and SQIVND (reference sequence). The CDR3 spans 14 residues. The V gene lost 3 bases and the J gene lost 1 base, with 6 bases spanning the gap. The CDR3 spells CASSIHVNTGELFF. The CDR3 DNA is TGTGCCAGTAGTATTCATGTGAACACCGGGGAGCTGTTTTTT.

This rearrangement joins TRBV5-6 to TRBJ2-7; TRBD2 aligns across 13 bases. This CDR3 is built from 16 residues. With 0 bases clipped from V and 4 bases from J, the junction kept 4 bases outside the gene matches. Germline V CDR1 and CDR2: SGHDT, YYEEEE. The CDR3 DNA is TGTGCCAGCAGCTTGGGGACTAGCGGGAGCAGGTACGAGCAGTACTTC. The encoded protein is CASSLGTSGSRYEQYF.